A selection of T cell receptor beta chains follows, all from one sample in a study of blood T cell repertoires in COVID-19. Libraries were prepared by immunoSEQ multiplex PCR; TCRdb keeps only in-frame clonotypes and omits some of them. The profile covers 300,000 to 450,000 clones, with approximately 87% appearing a single time and around 1.9% taken by the ten largest. Sequencing was carried out using PBMCs or T cells enriched from blood (not recorded which). The receptors derive from a man between 35 and 55 years old in a cohort exposed to, infected with or recovered from COVID-19 (not recorded which). Each CDR3 is given without its conserved first and last residue. Fields, in order: V gene, J gene, CDR3 protein.

TRBV6-5	TRBJ1-5	ASIKDRNSNQPQH
TRBV5-1	TRBJ1-6	ASSLAVAGSYSPLH
TRBV6-1	TRBJ1-2	ASSEALRDGYT
TRBV28	TRBJ2-2	ASSFFIAGGPGGELF
TRBV7-8	TRBJ2-7	ASSSRLAGLRTASEQY
TRBV5-1	TRBJ2-7	ASSVGGISYEQY
TRBV10-3	TRBJ2-2	AISEPAGGDTGELF
TRBV28	TRBJ2-1	ASSFLGGLNEQF
TRBV14	TRBJ1-3	ASSQDLFSGNTIY
TRBV12-5	TRBJ2-2	ASGRRLAGSTGELF
TRBV5-1	TRBJ2-3	ASSWRLAGGSDTQY
TRBV5-1	TRBJ1-4	ASSKGGDNEKLF
TRBV19	TRBJ1-1	ASSTQGRLTEAF
TRBV27	TRBJ2-3	ASSFSGRYRTDTQY
TRBV28	TRBJ2-2	ASSRTGTGELF
TRBV4-2	TRBJ2-2	ASSQVANTGELF
TRBV12-3/TRBV12-4	TRBJ1-6	ASSSNTGSPLH
TRBV19	TRBJ1-2	ASSFSGTDGYT
TRBV7-9	TRBJ2-1	ASSLPSGSPAEQF
TRBV2	TRBJ2-7	ASRRDRDSYEQY
TRBV11-2	TRBJ1-1	ASSRGNSNTEAF
TRBV12-3/TRBV12-4	TRBJ1-1	ASSRTGNTEAF
TRBV29-1	TRBJ1-1	SAGLGQNTEAF
TRBV10-3	TRBJ2-7	ATGVIRTGDNEQY
TRBV2	TRBJ1-6	ASKMTGGSPLH
TRBV6-4	TRBJ1-2	ASRDPSNYGYT
TRBV7-9	TRBJ2-1	ASSLAEGGSYNEQF
TRBV5-4	TRBJ1-2	ASSLEARQGASGYT
TRBV5-1	TRBJ2-1	ASSLGSGANEQF
TRBV5-4	TRBJ2-1	ASSADYYNEQF
TRBV7-2	TRBJ1-4	ASSLVGGTNEKLF
TRBV5-1	TRBJ2-6	ASSSTGQGTSGANVLT
TRBV5-1	TRBJ2-7	ASSLADEQY
TRBV24-1	TRBJ2-3	ATSDPAGGQADTQY
TRBV19	TRBJ2-3	ASSPGLVNTQY
TRBV5-1	TRBJ2-7	ASSLTLATSGHEQY
TRBV10-2	TRBJ2-2	ASRRSGTYTGELF
TRBV24-1	TRBJ2-1	ATSDLLVRYPSSYNEQF
TRBV18	TRBJ2-2	ASSPRGSAGELF
TRBV10-2	TRBJ1-1	ASAQNTEAF
TRBV6-4	TRBJ1-2	ASSDQQGMGYT
TRBV19	TRBJ1-1	ASSMGGNTEAF
TRBV4-1	TRBJ1-5	ASSQQTGTVTRPQH
TRBV10-2	TRBJ2-4	ASSESGQLWLQY
TRBV6-4	TRBJ1-3	ASSRRGRANTIY